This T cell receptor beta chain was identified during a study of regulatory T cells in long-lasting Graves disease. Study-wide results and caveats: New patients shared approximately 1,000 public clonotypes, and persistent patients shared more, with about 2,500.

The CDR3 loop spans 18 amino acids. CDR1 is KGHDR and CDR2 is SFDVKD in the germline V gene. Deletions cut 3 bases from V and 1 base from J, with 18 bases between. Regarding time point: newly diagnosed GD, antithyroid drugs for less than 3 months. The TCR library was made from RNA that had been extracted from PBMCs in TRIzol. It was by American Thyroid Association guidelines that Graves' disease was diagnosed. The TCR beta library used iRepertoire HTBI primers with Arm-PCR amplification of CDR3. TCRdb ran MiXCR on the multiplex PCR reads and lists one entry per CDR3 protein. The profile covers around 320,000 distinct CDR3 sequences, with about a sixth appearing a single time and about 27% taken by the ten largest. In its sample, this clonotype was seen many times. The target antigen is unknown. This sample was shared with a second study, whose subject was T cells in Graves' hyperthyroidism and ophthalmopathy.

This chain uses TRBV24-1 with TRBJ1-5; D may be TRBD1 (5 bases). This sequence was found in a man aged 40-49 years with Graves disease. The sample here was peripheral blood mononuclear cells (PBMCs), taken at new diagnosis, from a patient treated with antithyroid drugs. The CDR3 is CATSDEILRVGSNQPQHF. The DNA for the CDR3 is TGTGCCACCAGTGATGAGATTCTCAGGGTAGGGAGCAATCAGCCCCAGCATTTT.